This T cell receptor beta chain was captured in a study of graft-versus-host responses after intestinal transplantation. About the research overall: Induction with anti-thymocyte globulin, then tacrolimus and steroids for about 3 years, was given to all recipients.

TCRdb's table, derived via immunoSEQ multiplex PCR, lists solely in-frame clones and lacks some. This table has tens of thousands of clones, less than 95% appearing once. Study observations and caveats: The marrow of recipients harbored GvH clones, and ileum or blood showed some of them first.

With 3 bases removed from V and 4 bases from J, the gap between germline ends came to 11 bases. The CDR3 sequence is 14 residues long. The germline V gene has CDR1 SGDLS and CDR2 YYNGEE. Concerning this clone: Antigen unknown.

V gene TRBV9 combines with J gene TRBJ1-3; TRBD1 is a possible D gene (5 bases). This receptor was identified in a human donor who was the organ donor for an intestinal transplant. The sample in question was unstimulated CD4+ T cells sorted from spleen or lymph node cells, obtained before transplant. CDR3 in amino acids: CASSAGGSGNTIYF. CDR3 DNA: TGTGCCAGCAGCGCTGGGGGGTCAGGAAACACCATATATTTT. Drawing the rest from reference TRBV9 and TRBJ1-3, the complete variable domain is DSGVTQTPKHLITATGQRVTLRCSPRSGDLSVYWYQQSLDQGLQFLIQYYNGEERAKGNILERFSAQQFPDLHSELNLSSLELGDSALYFCASSAGGSGNTIYFGEGSWLTVV.